The sample holds many counts of the clone carrying this T cell receptor (beta chain). The antigen remains undetermined. TCRdb passed the 5' RACE reads through MiXCR, listing each CDR3 protein once. The data show about 48,000 distinct CDR3 sequences, about 9.4% seen once. These data originate in a study of neurological immune-mediated disorders. Notes on the study in general: There were no CDR3 amino acid sequences shared by expanded clones across subjects, a result suggesting private repertoires in all groups. It was HTLV-1-associated myelopathy that showed the most TCR clonal expansion, while multiple sclerosis showed the least, falling below healthy controls.

V lost 1 base, J lost 3 bases, and 7 bases lay in between. The CDR3 runs to 13 residues. The chain is built from TRBV12-3 or TRBV12-4 and TRBJ2-7; D is undetermined. Material: PBMCs. The clonotype comes from a woman aged 40 to 50 with HTLV-1-associated myelopathy (HAM/TSP). CDR3 amino acids: CASSLGRIYEQYF. CDR3 nucleotide sequence: TGTGCCAGCAGTTTAGGCAGAATCTACGAGCAGTACTTC.